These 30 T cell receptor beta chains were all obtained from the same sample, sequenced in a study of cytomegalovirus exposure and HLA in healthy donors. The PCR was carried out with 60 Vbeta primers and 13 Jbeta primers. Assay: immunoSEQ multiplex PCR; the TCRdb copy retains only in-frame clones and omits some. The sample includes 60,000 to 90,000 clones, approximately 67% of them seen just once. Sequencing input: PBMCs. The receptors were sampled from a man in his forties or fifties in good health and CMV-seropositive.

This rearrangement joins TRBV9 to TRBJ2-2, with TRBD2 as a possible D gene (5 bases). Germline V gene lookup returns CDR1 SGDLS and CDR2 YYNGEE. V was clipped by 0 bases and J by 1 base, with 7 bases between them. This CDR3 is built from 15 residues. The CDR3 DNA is TGTGCCAGCAGCGTAGGAGGAGGGAACACCGGGGAGCTGTTTTTT. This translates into CASSVGGGNTGELFF. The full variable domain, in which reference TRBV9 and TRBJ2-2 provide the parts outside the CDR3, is DSGVTQTPKHLITATGQRVTLRCSPRSGDLSVYWYQQSLDQGLQFLIQYYNGEERAKGNILERFSAQQFPDLHSELNLSSLELGDSALYFCASSVGGGNTGELFFGEGSRLTVL.

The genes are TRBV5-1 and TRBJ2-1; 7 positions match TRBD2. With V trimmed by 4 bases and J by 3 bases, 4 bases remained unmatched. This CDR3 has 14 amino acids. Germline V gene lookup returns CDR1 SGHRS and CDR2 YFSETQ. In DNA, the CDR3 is TGCGCCAGCAGCCCGGGACTAAACTACAATGAGCAGTTCTTC. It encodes CASSPGLNYNEQFF.

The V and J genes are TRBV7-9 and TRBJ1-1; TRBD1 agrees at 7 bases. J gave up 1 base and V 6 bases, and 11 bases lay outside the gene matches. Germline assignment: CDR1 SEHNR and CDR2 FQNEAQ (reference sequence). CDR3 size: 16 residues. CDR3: CASRSDRVRANTEAFF. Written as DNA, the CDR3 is TGTGCCAGCAGGTCTGACAGGGTACGGGCGAACACTGAAGCTTTCTTT.

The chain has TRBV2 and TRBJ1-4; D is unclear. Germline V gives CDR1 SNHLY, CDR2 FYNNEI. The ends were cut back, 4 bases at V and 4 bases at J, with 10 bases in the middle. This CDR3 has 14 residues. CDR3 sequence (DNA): TGTGCCAGCAGTGCAGAGCGCAATAATGAAAAACTGTTTTTT. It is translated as CASSAERNNEKLFF.

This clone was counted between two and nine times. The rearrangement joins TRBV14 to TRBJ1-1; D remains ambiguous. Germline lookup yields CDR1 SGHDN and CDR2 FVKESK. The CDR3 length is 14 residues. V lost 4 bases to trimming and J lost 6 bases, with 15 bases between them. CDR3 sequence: CASSLHLDGAEAFF. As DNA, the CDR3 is TGTGCCAGCAGCCTTCATCTAGATGGTGCTGAAGCTTTCTTT. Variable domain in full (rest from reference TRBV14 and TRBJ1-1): EAGVTQFPSHSVIEKGQTVTLRCDPISGHDNLYWYRRVMGKEIKFLLHFVKESKQDESGMPNNRFLAERTGGTYSTLKVQPAELEDSGVYFCASSLHLDGAEAFFGQGTRLTVV.

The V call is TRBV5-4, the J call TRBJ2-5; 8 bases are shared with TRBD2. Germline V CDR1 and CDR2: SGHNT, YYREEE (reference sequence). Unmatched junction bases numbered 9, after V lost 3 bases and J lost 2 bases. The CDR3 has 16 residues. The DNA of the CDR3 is TGTGCCAGCAGCTGGGGGTTCGGGAGGGGACAAGAGACCCAGTACTTC. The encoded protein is CASSWGFGRGQETQYF.

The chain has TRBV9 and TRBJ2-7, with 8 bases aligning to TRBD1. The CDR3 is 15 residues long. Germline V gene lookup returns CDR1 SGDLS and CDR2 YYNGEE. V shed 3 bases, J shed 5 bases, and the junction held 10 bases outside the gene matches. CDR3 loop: CASSAEGQGLHEQYF. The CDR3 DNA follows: TGTGCCAGCAGCGCAGAAGGACAGGGTTTGCACGAGCAGTACTTC.

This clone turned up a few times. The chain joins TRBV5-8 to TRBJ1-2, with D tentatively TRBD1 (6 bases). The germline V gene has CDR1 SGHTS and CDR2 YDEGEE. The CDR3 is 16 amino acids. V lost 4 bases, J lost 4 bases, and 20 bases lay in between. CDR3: CASSPGAGDPFYGYTF. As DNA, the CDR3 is TGTGCCAGCAGCCCCGGGGCAGGGGATCCCTTCTATGGCTACACCTTC.

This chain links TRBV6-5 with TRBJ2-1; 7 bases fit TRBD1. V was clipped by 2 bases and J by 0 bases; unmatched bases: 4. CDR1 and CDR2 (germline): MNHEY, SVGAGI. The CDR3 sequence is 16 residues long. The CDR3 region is CASSYRTGSSYNEQFF. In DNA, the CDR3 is TGTGCCAGCAGTTACAGGACAGGTAGCTCCTACAATGAGCAGTTCTTC.

The CDR3 sequence: CASSTNTGGDTEAFF. As DNA, the CDR3 is TGTGCCAGCAGTACCAACACAGGCGGAGATACTGAAGCTTTCTTT. The chain links TRBV27 to TRBJ1-1; weak D call: TRBD1 (5 bases). Deletions cut 5 bases from V and 5 bases from J, with 18 bases between. CDR1 MNHEY and CDR2 SMNVEV come from the germline V gene (reference sequence). This CDR3 has 15 residues.

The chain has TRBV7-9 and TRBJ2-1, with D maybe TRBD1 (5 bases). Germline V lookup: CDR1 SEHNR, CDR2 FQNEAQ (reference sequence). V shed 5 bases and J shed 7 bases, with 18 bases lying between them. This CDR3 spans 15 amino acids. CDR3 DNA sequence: TGTGCCAGCAGCCCAACGCAGGGTTTGGGTAATGAGCAGTTCTTC. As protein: CASSPTQGLGNEQFF. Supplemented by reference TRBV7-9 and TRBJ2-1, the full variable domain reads DTGVSQNPRHKITKRGQNVTFRCDPISEHNRLYWYRQTLGQGPEFLTYFQNEAQLEKSRLLSDRFSAERPKGSFSTLEIQRTEQGDSAMYLCASSPTQGLGNEQFFGPGTRLTVL.

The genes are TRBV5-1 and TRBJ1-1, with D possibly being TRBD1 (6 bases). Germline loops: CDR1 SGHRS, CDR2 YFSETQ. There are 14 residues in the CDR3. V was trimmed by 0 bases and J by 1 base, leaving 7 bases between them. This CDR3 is CASSLADRNTEAFF. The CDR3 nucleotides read TGCGCCAGCAGCTTGGCGGACAGGAACACTGAAGCTTTCTTT.

The CDR3 reads CASSERSSVAGGGETQYF. The CDR3 DNA reads TGTGCCAGCAGTGAAAGATCCTCGGTAGCGGGAGGAGGAGAGACCCAGTACTTC. V usage is TRBV6-1 and J usage is TRBJ2-5; 10 bases agree with TRBD2. CDR1 MNHNS and CDR2 SASEGT come from the germline V gene. CDR3 size: 18 residues. The J segment lost 4 bases and the V segment lost 2 bases, leaving 13 bases of the junction unmatched.

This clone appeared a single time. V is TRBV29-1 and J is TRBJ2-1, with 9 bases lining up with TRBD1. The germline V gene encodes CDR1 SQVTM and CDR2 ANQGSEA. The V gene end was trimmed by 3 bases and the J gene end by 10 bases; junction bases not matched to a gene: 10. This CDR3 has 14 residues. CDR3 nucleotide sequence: TGCAGCGTTGATCCCAGGGCGGGGACAGGGGAGCAGTTCTTC. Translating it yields CSVDPRAGTGEQFF.

The CDR3 sequence is CASSPSSRGMWGEQFF. In nucleotides, the CDR3 is TGTGCCAGCTCACCATCTTCTCGGGGGATGTGGGGTGAGCAGTTCTTC. This chain connects TRBV18 to TRBJ2-1, with a possible D match to TRBD2 (6 bases). V dropped 2 bases and J dropped 9 bases, with 20 bases sitting between them. Germline CDR1 is KGHSH and CDR2 is LQKENI. This CDR3 contains 16 residues.

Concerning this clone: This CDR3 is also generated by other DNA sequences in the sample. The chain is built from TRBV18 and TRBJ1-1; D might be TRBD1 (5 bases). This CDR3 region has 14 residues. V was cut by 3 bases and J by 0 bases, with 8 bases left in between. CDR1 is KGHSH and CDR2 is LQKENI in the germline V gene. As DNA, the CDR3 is TGTGCCAGCTCACCCACGGGGGTGAACACTGAAGCTTTCTTT. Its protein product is CASSPTGVNTEAFF.

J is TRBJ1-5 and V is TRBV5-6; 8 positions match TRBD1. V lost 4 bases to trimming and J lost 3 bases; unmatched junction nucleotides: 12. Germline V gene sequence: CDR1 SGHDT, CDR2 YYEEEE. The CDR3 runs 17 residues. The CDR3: CASSRFSTGVNNQPQHF. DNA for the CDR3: TGTGCCAGCAGCCGTTTTTCGACAGGGGTTAACAATCAGCCCCAGCATTTT. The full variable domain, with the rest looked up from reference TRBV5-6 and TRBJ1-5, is DAGVTQSPTHLIKTRGQQVTLRCSPKSGHDTVSWYQQALGQGPQFIFQYYEEEERQRGNFPDRFSGHQFPNYSSELNVNALLLGDSALYLCASSRFSTGVNNQPQHFGDGTRLSIL.

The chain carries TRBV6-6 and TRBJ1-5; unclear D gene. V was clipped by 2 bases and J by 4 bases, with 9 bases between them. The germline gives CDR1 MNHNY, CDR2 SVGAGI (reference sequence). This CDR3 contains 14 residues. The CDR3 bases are TGTGCCAGCAGTTACCTCGGGGTTAATCAGCCCCAGCATTTT. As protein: CASSYLGVNQPQHF.

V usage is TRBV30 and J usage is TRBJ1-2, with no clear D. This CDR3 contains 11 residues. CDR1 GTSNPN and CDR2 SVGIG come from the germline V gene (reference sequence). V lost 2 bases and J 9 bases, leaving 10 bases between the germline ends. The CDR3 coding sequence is TGTGCCTGGAGTAACGCCAGAAGCTACACCTTC. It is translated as CAWSNARSYTF.

The CDR3 sequence is CASRARETQYF. In DNA form, the CDR3 reads TGTGCCAGCAGAGCTAGGGAGACCCAGTACTTC. The chain carries TRBV6-5 and TRBJ2-5; D remains unclear. V was pared by 6 bases and J by 5 bases, with 7 bases between. The CDR3 has 11 amino acids. From germline, CDR1 is MNHEY and CDR2 SVGAGI.

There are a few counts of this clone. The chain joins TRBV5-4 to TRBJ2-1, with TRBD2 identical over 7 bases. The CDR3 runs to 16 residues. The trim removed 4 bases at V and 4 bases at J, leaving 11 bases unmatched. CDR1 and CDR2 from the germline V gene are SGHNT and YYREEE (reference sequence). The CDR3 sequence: CASSIGAGRAYNEQFF. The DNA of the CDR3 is TGTGCCAGCAGCATTGGTGCGGGGAGGGCTTACAATGAGCAGTTCTTC. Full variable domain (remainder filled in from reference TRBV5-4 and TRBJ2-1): ETGVTQSPTHLIKTRGQQVTLRCSSQSGHNTVSWYQQALGQGPQFIFQYYREEENGRGNFPPRFSGLQFPNYSSELNVNALELDDSALYLCASSIGAGRAYNEQFFGPGTRLTVL.

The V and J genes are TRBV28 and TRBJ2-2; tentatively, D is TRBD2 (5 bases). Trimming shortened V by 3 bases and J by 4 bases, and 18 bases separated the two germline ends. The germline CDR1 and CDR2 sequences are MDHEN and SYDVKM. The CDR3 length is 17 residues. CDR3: CASSFWTGPRGTGELFF. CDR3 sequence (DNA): TGTGCCAGCAGTTTCTGGACTGGGCCTCGTGGCACCGGGGAGCTGTTTTTT. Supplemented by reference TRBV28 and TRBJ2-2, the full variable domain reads DVKVTQSSRYLVKRTGEKVFLECVQDMDHENMFWYRQDPGLGLRLIYFSYDVKMKEKGDIPEGYSVSREKKERFSLILESASTNQTSMYLCASSFWTGPRGTGELFFGEGSRLTVL.

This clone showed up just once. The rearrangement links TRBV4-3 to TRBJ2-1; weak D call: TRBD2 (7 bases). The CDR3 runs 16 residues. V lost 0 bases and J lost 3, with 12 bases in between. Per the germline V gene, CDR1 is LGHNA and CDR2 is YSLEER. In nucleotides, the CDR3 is TGCGCCAGCAGCCAAGAGGCGGGGGCCCTCTACAATGAGCAGTTCTTC. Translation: CASSQEAGALYNEQFF.

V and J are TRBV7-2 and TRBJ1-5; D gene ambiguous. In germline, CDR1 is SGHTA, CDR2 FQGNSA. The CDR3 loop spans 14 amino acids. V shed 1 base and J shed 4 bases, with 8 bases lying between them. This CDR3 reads CASSLDPRNQPQHF. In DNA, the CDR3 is TGTGCCAGCAGCTTAGACCCCAGGAATCAGCCCCAGCATTTT.

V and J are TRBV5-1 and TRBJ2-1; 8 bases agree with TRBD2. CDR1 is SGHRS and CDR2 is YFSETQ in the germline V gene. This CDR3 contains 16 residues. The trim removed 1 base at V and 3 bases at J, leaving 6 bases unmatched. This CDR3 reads CASSLTSGSYYNEQFF. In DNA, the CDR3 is TGCGCCAGCAGCTTGACTAGCGGCAGCTACTACAATGAGCAGTTCTTC.

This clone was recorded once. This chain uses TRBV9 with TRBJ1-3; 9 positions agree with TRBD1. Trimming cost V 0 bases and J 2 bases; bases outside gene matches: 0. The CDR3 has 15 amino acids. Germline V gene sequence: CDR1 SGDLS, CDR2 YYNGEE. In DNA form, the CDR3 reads TGTGCCAGCAGCGTAGGGGACAGGGCTGGAAACACCATATATTTT. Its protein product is CASSVGDRAGNTIYF.

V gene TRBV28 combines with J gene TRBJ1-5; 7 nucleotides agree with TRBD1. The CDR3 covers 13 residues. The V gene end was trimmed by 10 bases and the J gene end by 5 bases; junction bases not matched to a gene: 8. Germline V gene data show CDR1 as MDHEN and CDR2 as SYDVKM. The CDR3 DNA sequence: TGTGCCACCGAGGGACAGCGCGATCAGCCCCAGCATTTT. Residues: CATEGQRDQPQHF.

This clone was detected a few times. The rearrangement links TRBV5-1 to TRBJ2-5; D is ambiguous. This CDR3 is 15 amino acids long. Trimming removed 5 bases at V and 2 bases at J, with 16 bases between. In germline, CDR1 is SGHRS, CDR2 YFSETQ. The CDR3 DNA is TGCGCCAGCAGGGGTCGGGTATTGGGTCAAGAGACCCAGTACTTC. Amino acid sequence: CASRGRVLGQETQYF.

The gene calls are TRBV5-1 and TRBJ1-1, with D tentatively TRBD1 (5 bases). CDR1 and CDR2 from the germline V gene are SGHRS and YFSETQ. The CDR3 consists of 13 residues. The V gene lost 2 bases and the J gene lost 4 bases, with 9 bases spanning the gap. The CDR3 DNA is TGCGCCAGCAGCTTAACAGGCGTCACTGAAGCTTTCTTT. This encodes CASSLTGVTEAFF. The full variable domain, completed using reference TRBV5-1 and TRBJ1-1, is KAGVTQTPRYLIKTRGQQVTLSCSPISGHRSVSWYQQTPGQGLQFLFEYFSETQRNKGNFPGRFSGRQFSNSRSEMNVSTLELGDSALYLCASSLTGVTEAFFGQGTRLTVV.

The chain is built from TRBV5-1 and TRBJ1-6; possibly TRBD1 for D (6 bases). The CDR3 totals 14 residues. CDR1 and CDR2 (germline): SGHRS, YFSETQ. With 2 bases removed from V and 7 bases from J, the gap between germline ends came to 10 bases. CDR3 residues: CASSFGQTNSPLHF. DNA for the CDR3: TGCGCCAGCAGCTTCGGACAGACGAATTCACCCCTCCACTTT.